Each of the 25 T cell receptor beta chains below was sequenced from the same sample in a study of blood T cells in healthy people across ages. It was with a sample-barcoded 5' primer and a J-beta primer mix that a second PCR of roughly 7 to 12 cycles was run. TCRdb recomputed calls from the 5' RACE reads with MiXCR, one row per CDR3 protein. The table has 1.4 million to 1.5 million distinct CDR3 sequences, 42% seen once. Sequenced sample: blood. Receptors originate from a woman aged 18-29 years in good health.

About this clonotype: One end of the junction varies from germline; a read error may be responsible. The rearrangement joins TRBV28 to TRBJ2-3; possible D gene TRBD1, 5 bases. CDR1 and CDR2 (germline): MDHEN, SYDVKM. The CDR3 totals 13 residues. This CDR3 reads CASRRTGTGTQYF. The CDR3 region has the DNA TGTGCCAGCAGACGGACGGGCACAGGTACGCAGTATTTT.

This clonotype was counted only a few times. The V gene is TRBV7-9, the J gene TRBJ1-2; the match to TRBD1 covers 10 bases. Germline lookup yields CDR1 SEHNR and CDR2 FQNEAQ (reference sequence). V lost 1 base and J lost 6; bases outside the gene matches: 5. The CDR3 contains 15 residues. Written as DNA, the CDR3 is TGTGCCAGCAGCTTAGTCGACAGGGGGCTGAATGGCTACACCTTC. Amino acid sequence: CASSLVDRGLNGYTF.

V usage is TRBV7-2 and J usage is TRBJ1-5; maybe TRBD1 (5 bases). CDR3 size: 13 residues. Trimming removed 4 bases from V and 5 bases from J, with 9 bases in between. The V gene's germline CDR1 is SGHTA and CDR2 FQGNSA. This CDR3 is CASSSTVHQPQHF. The DNA of the CDR3 is TGTGCCAGCAGCTCGACAGTTCATCAGCCCCAGCATTTT. The whole variable domain, filled in from reference TRBV7-2 and TRBJ1-5, reads GAGVSQSPSNKVTEKGKDVELRCDPISGHTALYWYRQSLGQGLEFLIYFQGNSAPDKSGLPSDRFSAERTGGSVSTLTIQRTQQEDSAVYLCASSSTVHQPQHFGDGTRLSIL.

This clonotype was detected a few times. This rearrangement joins TRBV7-9 to TRBJ1-1; D remains unclear. Germline-derived CDR1 and CDR2 are SEHNR and FQNEAQ (reference sequence). Trimming cost V 2 bases and J 2 bases, with 12 bases left between them. This CDR3 region has 15 residues. Written as DNA, the CDR3 is TGTGCCAGCAGCTTACAAAGGGCGGTTAACACTGAAGCTTTCTTT. It specifies CASSLQRAVNTEAFF.

V gene TRBV11-2 combines with J gene TRBJ1-2; D gene ambiguous. Germline values: CDR1 SGHAT, CDR2 FQNNGV. The ends were cut back, 0 bases at V and 5 bases at J, with 13 bases in the middle. The CDR3 consists of 15 residues. CDR3 region: CASSLDSGVGYGYTF. The CDR3 DNA sequence: TGTGCCAGCAGCTTAGACTCGGGTGTGGGGTATGGCTACACCTTC. Supplemented by reference TRBV11-2 and TRBJ1-2, the full variable domain reads EAGVAQSPRYKIIEKRQSVAFWCNPISGHATLYWYQQILGQGPKLLIQFQNNGVVDDSQLPKDRFSAERLKGVDSTLKIQPAKLEDSAVYLCASSLDSGVGYGYTFGSGTRLTVV.

The chain couples TRBV24-1 to TRBJ2-3; TRBD2 aligns across 10 bases. The J segment lost 0 bases and the V segment lost 6 bases, leaving 8 bases of the junction unmatched. The CDR3 consists of 17 residues. The germline CDR1 and CDR2 sequences are KGHDR and SFDVKD. CDR3 region: CATSTWTSGASTDTQYF. Here the CDR3 DNA reads TGTGCCACCAGTACCTGGACTAGCGGAGCAAGCACAGATACGCAGTATTTT.

The chain uses TRBV6-6 and TRBJ2-7, with TRBD2 matching 12 bases. CDR3 size: 14 residues. The junction had 6 bases not matched to a gene; V was cut back by 6 bases and J by 6 bases. Germline V gives CDR1 MNHNY, CDR2 SVGAGI (reference sequence). The CDR3 DNA sequence: TGTGCCAGCAGCTTTACTAGCGGGAGGTCCGAGCAGTACTTC. Its translation: CASSFTSGRSEQYF.

CDR3 in amino acids: CASIGEGSYGYTF. CDR3 DNA: TGTGCCAGCATTGGGGAGGGATCCTATGGCTACACCTTC. The V gene is TRBV6-6, the J gene TRBJ1-2; no firm D call. V dropped 7 bases and J dropped 4 bases, with 13 bases sitting between them. The CDR3 is 13 residues long. CDR1 and CDR2 from the germline V gene are MNHNY and SVGAGI (reference sequence).

The chain combines TRBV4-2 with TRBJ2-1, with 8 positions matching TRBD1. CDR1 is LGHNA, CDR2 YNFKEQ, per germline. J gave up 8 bases and V 0 bases, and 6 bases lay outside the gene matches. This CDR3 is built from 15 residues. In DNA, the CDR3 is TGTGCCAGCAGCCAAGAAGTCGGACAGGGCGATGAGCAGTTCTTC. Translation: CASSQEVGQGDEQFF.

The chain couples TRBV30 to TRBJ2-7; maybe TRBD2 (5 bases). This CDR3 has 13 residues. V dropped 2 bases and J dropped 2 bases, with 10 bases sitting between them. The germline V gene has CDR1 GTSNPN and CDR2 SVGIG (reference sequence). CDR3 in DNA: TGTGCCTGGAGTCGGGATAGCGCCTACGAGCAGTACTTC. Amino acid sequence: CAWSRDSAYEQYF.

The rearrangement joins TRBV29-1 to TRBJ1-3; a weak D match, TRBD1 (6 bases). Germline V gene lookup returns CDR1 SQVTM and CDR2 ANQGSEA. V lost 6 bases and J lost 3, with 9 bases in between. This CDR3 spans 12 amino acids. CDR3 sequence (DNA): TGCAGCGTCGGGGGGCTTGGAAACACCATATATTTT. Translating it yields CSVGGLGNTIYF. Drawing the rest from reference TRBV29-1 and TRBJ1-3, the complete variable domain is SAVISQKPSRDICQRGTSLTIQCQVDSQVTMMFWYRQQPGQSLTLIATANQGSEATYESGFVIDKFPISRPNLTFSTLTVSNMSPEDSSIYLCSVGGLGNTIYFGEGSWLTVV.

A few counts support this clonotype. The chain joins TRBV29-1 to TRBJ1-1; 11 bases align to TRBD1. The CDR3 loop spans 16 amino acids. From germline, CDR1 is SQVTM and CDR2 ANQGSEA. Trimming took 7 bases from V and 1 from J; bases not matched to a gene: 11. The DNA of the CDR3 is TGCAGCGGCACCGGGACAGGGGGACGGGAGAACACTGAAGCTTTCTTT. Amino acids: CSGTGTGGRENTEAFF.

Comment on this clonotype: One end of the junction does not line up with germline, which may come from a read error. The J gene is TRBJ2-7, the V gene TRBV29-1; the match to TRBD2 covers 9 bases. CDR3 length equals 13 residues. Looked up from germline, CDR1 is SQVTM and CDR2 is ANQGSEA. For the CDR3, the DNA is TGCAGCGTTCAGCGGGGGGCCTCCGACGAGCAGTACTTC. It specifies CSVQRGASDEQYF.

This clonotype was counted only a few times. The chain employs TRBV6-6 and TRBJ1-2; D is possibly TRBD1 (5 bases). The CDR3 runs 13 residues. Trimming pared 6 bases from V and 4 bases from J, leaving 12 bases between. Looked up from germline, CDR1 is MNHNY and CDR2 is SVGAGI (reference sequence). Here the CDR3 reads CASRTATVYGYTF. The CDR3 DNA reads as TGTGCCAGCAGGACAGCGACCGTCTATGGCTACACCTTC.

This chain joins TRBV21-1 and TRBJ2-4; the table's D call TRBD2 went unverified against the DNA. The last part of the DNA fits TRBJ2-7 better; the J call may be wrong. TRBV21-1 is termed a pseudogene. CDR3 length: 15 amino acids. CDR3 amino acids: CASSKVSGRLYEQYF. CDR3 nucleotides: TGTGCCAGCAGCAAAGTTAGCGGGAGGCTCTACGAGCAGTACTTC.

Comment on this clonotype: At one end the junction does not follow the germline gene, possibly because of a read error. This chain joins TRBV7-2 and TRBJ2-1; no definite D call. The assigned J gene may be wrong: the sequence end matches TRBJ2-7 better. Germline CDR1 is SGHTA and CDR2 is FQGNSA. The CDR3 length is 16 residues. This CDR3 is CASSLTQWAGYNEQYF. CDR3 bases: TGTGCAAGCAGCTTAACCCAGTGGGCCGGCTACAATGAGCAGTACTTC.

The CDR3 nucleotides are TGTGCCAGCGCCCACAGGGGAAACATTCAGTACTTC. Translating it yields CASAHRGNIQYF. This chain joins TRBV6-1 and TRBJ2-4, with 7 bases lining up with TRBD1. Per the germline V gene, CDR1 is MNHNS and CDR2 is SASEGT. The CDR3 extends over 12 amino acids. V was pared by 8 bases and J by 6 bases, with 4 bases of the junction left unmatched.

This rearrangement joins TRBV6-1 to TRBJ1-1; no firm D call. The CDR3 is 18 residues long. V shed 0 bases and J shed 3 bases, with 20 bases lying between them. The germline V gene encodes CDR1 MNHNS and CDR2 SASEGT. The CDR3 here is CASSEALPGYTLDTEAFF. The CDR3 DNA sequence: TGTGCCAGCAGTGAAGCGCTTCCGGGGTATACTCTCGACACTGAAGCTTTCTTT.

This clonotype appeared a single time. This rearrangement joins TRBV20-1 to TRBJ2-1, with 16 positions matching TRBD2. The trim removed 3 bases at V and 12 bases at J, leaving 8 bases unmatched. There are 15 residues in the CDR3. Germline CDR1 and CDR2: DFQATT and SNEGSKA (reference sequence). The CDR3 reads CSASTGTSGGDWQFF. The CDR3 nucleotides read TGCAGTGCTAGCACCGGGACTAGCGGGGGGGATTGGCAGTTCTTC.

This clonotype came up a few times. The chain has TRBV3-1 and TRBJ2-1; 8 bases are a match to TRBD2. With 5 bases clipped from V and 8 bases from J, the junction kept 5 bases outside the gene matches. Germline CDR1 is LGHDT and CDR2 is YNNKEL (reference sequence). The CDR3 spans 13 residues. In nucleotides, the CDR3 is TGTGCCAGCAGCGTCCCTAGCGGGTATGAGCAGTTCTTC. Encoded protein: CASSVPSGYEQFF.

As for this clonotype: A much larger clone differs by one base, so this may be a read error. The chain employs TRBV29-1 and TRBJ2-5, with no clear D. The V end lost 7 bases, the J end lost 1 base, and 7 bases lay between the germline ends. Germline V gene sequence: CDR1 SQVTM, CDR2 ANQGSEA. This CDR3 is built from 11 residues. This CDR3 is CSGHVQETQYF. CDR3 coding DNA: TGCAGCGGTCACGTCCAAGAGACCCAGTACTTC.

This clonotype has only a few counts. The chain combines TRBV6-6 with TRBJ2-5, with D tentatively TRBD2 (5 bases). The germline CDR1 and CDR2 sequences are MNHNY and SVGAGI (reference sequence). The CDR3 is 11 residues long. Trimming removed 6 bases from V and 13 bases from J, with 15 bases in between. The CDR3 is CASRTYTRGYF. CDR3 sequence (DNA): TGTGCCAGCAGGACGTACACCCGGGGGTACTTC.

The rearrangement links TRBV27 to TRBJ1-3; 7 bases fit TRBD1. The CDR3 has 14 amino acids. The germline CDR1 and CDR2 sequences are MNHEY and SMNVEV (reference sequence). With V trimmed by 5 bases and J by 2 bases, 3 bases remained unmatched. This CDR3 reads CASSTGTAGNTIYF. CDR3 DNA: TGTGCCAGCAGTACCGGGACAGCTGGAAACACCATATATTTT.

This sequence joins TRBV6-5 and TRBJ2-5; 7 bases match TRBD1. Germline V gene data show CDR1 as MNHEY and CDR2 as SVGAGI. V was clipped by 4 bases and J by 3 bases; unmatched bases: 8. The CDR3 is 15 amino acids. CDR3 residues: CASSFLTGWEETQYF. DNA for the CDR3: TGTGCCAGCAGTTTCCTGACAGGGTGGGAAGAGACCCAGTACTTC.

This clonotype came up a few times. This rearrangement joins TRBV29-1 to TRBJ2-3; 9 bases match TRBD2. V lost 1 base to trimming and J lost 1 base; unmatched junction nucleotides: 9. The CDR3 covers 17 residues. The germline CDR1 and CDR2 sequences are SQVTM and ANQGSEA. In DNA, the CDR3 is TGCAGCGTTGAAGGAGGCGGGGGGGTGCTTCGCACAGATACGCAGTATTTT. As protein: CSVEGGGGVLRTDTQYF.